Listed here is a single T cell receptor (beta chain). The antigen is unknown. Naive CD8 cells lacked CD45RO, underwent positive selection for CCR7 and left out terminally differentiated effector memory CD45RA+ cells. The CDR3 contains 11 residues. CDR1 is SQVTM, CDR2 ANQGSEA, per germline. V shed 3 bases and J shed 8 bases, with 8 bases lying between them. The input for sorted-subset replicate PCRs was approximately 190 ng DNA, around 30,000 T cell genomes. Measured with immunoSEQ multiplex PCR; TCRdb has only the in-frame clones, and not every one. The profile covers about 700,000 clones, with approximately 90% appearing a single time and approximately 24% taken by the ten largest. This entry belongs to a study of shared clonotypes between healthy human individuals. Study observations and caveats: Sequencing depth was expected to affect clonotype sharing among donors. On the whole, naive subsets had larger estimated richness than memory subsets had.

Sequencing input: naive CD8+ T cells sorted from blood. The TCR originated in a man aged 25 to 40 in good health. The chain couples TRBV29-1 to TRBJ2-1, with a weak D call TRBD2 (6 bases). The CDR3 is CSVDGGDEQFF. The CDR3 DNA is TGCAGCGTTGACGGAGGGGATGAGCAGTTCTTC.